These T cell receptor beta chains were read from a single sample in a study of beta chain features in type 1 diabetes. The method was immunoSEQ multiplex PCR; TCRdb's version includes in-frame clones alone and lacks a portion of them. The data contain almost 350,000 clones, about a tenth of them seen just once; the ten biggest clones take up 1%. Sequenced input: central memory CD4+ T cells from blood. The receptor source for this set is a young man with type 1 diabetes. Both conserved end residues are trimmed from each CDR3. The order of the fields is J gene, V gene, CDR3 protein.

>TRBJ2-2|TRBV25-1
ASSEGTTTSGELF
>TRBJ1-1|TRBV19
ASFEGGETEAF
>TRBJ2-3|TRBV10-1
ASSWTASTDTQY
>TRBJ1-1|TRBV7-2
ASSYGLNTEAF
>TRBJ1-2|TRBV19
ASSSGGRDFNYGYT
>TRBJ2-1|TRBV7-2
ASSLRNNEQF
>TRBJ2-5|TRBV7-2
ASSLGQGAGTQY
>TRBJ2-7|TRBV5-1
ASSFNEGLFNEQY
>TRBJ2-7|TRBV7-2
ASQRGHSSYEQY
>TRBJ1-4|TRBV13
ASSRDGPLI
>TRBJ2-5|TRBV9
ASSVGGSPGQETQY
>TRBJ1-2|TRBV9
ASSVATANYGYT
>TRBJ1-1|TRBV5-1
ASSLAGTGLRTEAF
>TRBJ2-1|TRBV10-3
ATRPTTSGGILGSNEQF
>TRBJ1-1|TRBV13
ASSLWGPTEAF
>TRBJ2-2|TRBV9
ASSVQGTVTGELF
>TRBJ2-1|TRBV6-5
ASSYGLGSGNEQF
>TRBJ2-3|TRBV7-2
ASSLARLAGGPDTQY
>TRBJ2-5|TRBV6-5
ASSYRPGQETQY
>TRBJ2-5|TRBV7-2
ASSLGLAAWETQY
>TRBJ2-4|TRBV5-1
ASSLGTAAVNIQY
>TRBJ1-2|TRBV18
ASSLGQGGDYGYT
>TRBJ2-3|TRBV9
ASSGEDTQY
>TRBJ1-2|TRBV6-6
ASSYSGDGYT
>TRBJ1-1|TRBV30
AWSVDENTEAF
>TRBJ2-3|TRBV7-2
ASSLADEATQY
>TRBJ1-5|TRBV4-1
ASSPPDRGSNQPQH
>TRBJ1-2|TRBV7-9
ASSEEGYGYT
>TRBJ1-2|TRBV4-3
ASGQGSNYGYT
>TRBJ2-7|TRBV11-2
ASSPPTSGTLYEQY
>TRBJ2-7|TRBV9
ASSTGQGPYEQY
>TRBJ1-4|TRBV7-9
ASSSNSVETLF
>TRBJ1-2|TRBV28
ASNSGANFNYGYT
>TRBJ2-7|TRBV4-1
ASSQAETGTYEQY
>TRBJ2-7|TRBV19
ASLDRDHEQY
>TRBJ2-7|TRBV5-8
ASSLAGTAYEQY
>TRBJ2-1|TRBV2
ASSTRGTDNEQF
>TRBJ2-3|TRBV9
ASSVGAMGTDTQY
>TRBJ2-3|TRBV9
ASSGQGGLRTDTQY
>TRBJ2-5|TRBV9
ASSVAPSGGQETQY
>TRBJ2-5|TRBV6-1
ASSAGTGLGETQY
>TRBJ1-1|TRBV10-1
ASSEGTGTEAF
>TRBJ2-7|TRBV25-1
ASRHGYEQY